These 12 T cell receptor beta chains came from one sample sequenced in a study of CD8 T cells in ankylosing spondylitis. Using its own MiXCR run on the 5' RACE reads, TCRdb lists one record per CDR3 protein. In the table there are 220,000 or so distinct CDR3 sequences, about 10% of which are singletons. The sample taken for sequencing was blood, either unsorted or a sorted T cell fraction (not recorded which). The source of these receptors is a male donor with ankylosing spondylitis or in good health (not recorded which).

The sample holds many counts of this clonotype. The V and J genes are TRBV7-2 and TRBJ1-4; the match to TRBD1 covers 7 bases. J lost 6 bases, V lost 1 base, and 5 bases had no gene match. Germline-derived CDR1 and CDR2 are SGHTA and FQGNSA. The CDR3 runs to 15 residues. The CDR3: CASSLGPGTDEKLFF. The CDR3 coding sequence is TGTGCCAGCAGCTTAGGTCCAGGGACAGATGAAAAACTGTTTTTT.

The V call is TRBV5-1, the J call TRBJ2-3, with 8 bases that match TRBD2. The CDR3 covers 17 residues. The J segment lost 3 bases and the V segment lost 1 base, leaving 10 bases of the junction unmatched. CDR1 and CDR2 from the germline V gene are SGHRS and YFSETQ. The CDR3 DNA sequence: TGCGCCAGCAGCTTGCCCCTTGCGGGGGGCAGGACAGATACGCAGTATTTT. Protein: CASSLPLAGGRTDTQYF. Combining the CDR3 with reference TRBV5-1 and TRBJ2-3 gives the whole variable domain KAGVTQTPRYLIKTRGQQVTLSCSPISGHRSVSWYQQTPGQGLQFLFEYFSETQRNKGNFPGRFSGRQFSNSRSEMNVSTLELGDSALYLCASSLPLAGGRTDTQYFGPGTRLTVL.

This clonotype was seen repeatedly, ten times or more. The chain links TRBV5-1 to TRBJ2-3; D not resolved. V shed 0 bases and J shed 6 bases, with 14 bases lying between them. Per germline, CDR1 SGHRS and CDR2 YFSETQ. CDR3 length: 15 amino acids. Here the CDR3 DNA reads TGCGCCAGCAGCTTGGACGGGCCCGATGTGGATACGCAGTATTTT. It translates to CASSLDGPDVDTQYF.

The chain combines TRBV5-1 with TRBJ1-2, with 9 bases matching TRBD1. The CDR3 sequence is 17 residues long. The germline V gene encodes CDR1 SGHRS and CDR2 YFSETQ. V lost 2 bases and J lost 4; bases outside the gene matches: 12. CDR3: CASSFDPDRGYLYGYTF. Written as DNA, the CDR3 is TGCGCCAGCAGCTTCGACCCCGACAGGGGGTACCTCTATGGCTACACCTTC.

At least ten counts were recorded for this clonotype. The rearrangement joins TRBV5-1 to TRBJ2-3, with a possible D match to TRBD1 (6 bases). Germline CDR1 is SGHRS and CDR2 is YFSETQ. V lost 1 base, J lost 2 bases, and 11 bases lay in between. CDR3 length: 15 residues. This CDR3 reads CASSLNRAPTDTQYF. The CDR3 DNA reads as TGCGCCAGCAGCTTGAACAGGGCGCCCACAGATACGCAGTATTTT.

This clonotype was observed a few times. This chain uses TRBV5-1 with TRBJ2-5; 7 bases agree with TRBD1. The CDR3 covers 14 residues. The V gene end was trimmed by 0 bases and the J gene end by 5 bases; junction bases not matched to a gene: 4. CDR1 is SGHRS and CDR2 is YFSETQ in the germline V gene. The CDR3 bases are TGCGCCAGCAGCTTGGGACAGGGCATGGAGACCCAGTACTTC. Its translation: CASSLGQGMETQYF.

The rearrangement joins TRBV4-2 to TRBJ2-1, with 7 bases fitting TRBD2. Germline CDR1 is LGHNA and CDR2 is YNFKEQ. V lost 8 bases and J lost 5; bases outside the gene matches: 24. The length of the CDR3 is 19 residues. The chain's CDR3 is CASPRAFSGTTQNHNEQFF. Written as DNA, the CDR3 is TGTGCCAGCCCCAGGGCCTTTTCCGGGACTACGCAAAACCACAATGAGCAGTTCTTC.

A few counts support this clonotype. The chain employs TRBV20-1 and TRBJ2-5; D possibly corresponds to TRBD2 (5 bases). The CDR3 contains 14 residues. V lost 4 bases to trimming and J lost 2 bases, with 14 bases between them. CDR1 is DFQATT and CDR2 is SNEGSKA in the germline V gene (reference sequence). CDR3 sequence (DNA): TGCAGTGCTAATTTGCGGGCACAGCAAGAGACCCAGTACTTC. As protein: CSANLRAQQETQYF.

This clonotype was detected ten times or more. V is TRBV6-1 and J is TRBJ2-2; tentative D call: TRBD2 (7 bases). Trimming pared 9 bases from V and 2 bases from J, leaving 13 bases between. This CDR3 is built from 14 residues. The V gene's germline CDR1 is MNHNS and CDR2 SASEGT. The CDR3 sequence is CARKGGVNTGELFF. CDR3 DNA: TGTGCCAGGAAGGGGGGGGTTAACACCGGGGAGCTGTTTTTT.

The chain combines TRBV15 with TRBJ2-2, with D unresolved. Between the trimmed V and J ends, which lost 0 bases and 7 bases, there was a span of 12 bases. The CDR3 covers 15 residues. CDR1 and CDR2 from the germline V gene are LNHNV and YYDKDF (reference sequence). For the CDR3, the DNA is TGTGCCACCAGCAGAGATGGGATGTCTGGCGGGGAGCTGTTTTTT. Protein: CATSRDGMSGGELFF.

The table lists this clonotype with a few counts. This rearrangement joins TRBV7-2 to TRBJ2-7; 11 nucleotides line up with TRBD2. Trimming removed 5 bases from V and 0 bases from J; junction bases left unmatched: 3. Germline V gene data show CDR1 as SGHTA and CDR2 as FQGNSA. This CDR3 has 15 residues. The DNA for the CDR3 is TGTGCCAGCAGCAGACTAGCGGGGAGCTCCTACGAGCAGTACTTC. It translates to CASSRLAGSSYEQYF. The whole variable domain, filled in from reference TRBV7-2 and TRBJ2-7, reads GAGVSQSPSNKVTEKGKDVELRCDPISGHTALYWYRQSLGQGLEFLIYFQGNSAPDKSGLPSDRFSAERTGGSVSTLTIQRTQQEDSAVYLCASSRLAGSSYEQYFGPGTRLTVT.

This clonotype came up many times. The J gene is TRBJ2-3, the V gene TRBV3-1; D unclear. This CDR3 has 16 residues. With 2 bases removed from V and 0 bases from J, the gap between germline ends came to 12 bases. CDR1 and CDR2 (germline): LGHDT, YNNKEL (reference sequence). CDR3 sequence: CASSQSPSTSTDTQYF. CDR3 DNA: TGTGCCAGCAGCCAAAGTCCTTCTACTAGCACAGATACGCAGTATTTT.